A single T cell receptor (beta chain) is shown here with its context. Its antigen is currently unknown. These data originate in a study of cytomegalovirus exposure and HLA in healthy donors. General study points: Testing in vitro showed a few CMV-associated chains specific for CMV antigens. The dataset shows that most TCR sequences were rare, while some public TCRs occurred in many donors. The study designated 150 to 200 TCR beta chains cytomegalovirus-associated.

V shed 3 bases and J 7 bases; nucleotides not matched to a gene: 11. Germline V lookup: CDR1 SGHAT, CDR2 FQNNGV. The CDR3 consists of 15 residues. Assay: immunoSEQ multiplex PCR; the TCRdb copy retains only in-frame clones and omits some. There are around 99,000 clones in the sample; about 88% occur only once, and approximately 2% lies in the top ten. This rearrangement joins TRBV11-2 to TRBJ2-7; 8 positions agree with TRBD1. Input material: PBMCs. The TCR was taken from a woman in her late teens or twenties in good health and CMV-seronegative. The CDR3 loop reads CASSFVVTGVGEQYF. The CDR3 DNA follows: TGTGCCAGCAGCTTTGTGGTGACAGGGGTGGGGGAGCAGTACTTC.